Below are 30 T cell receptor beta chains sequenced from a single sample in a study of T cell repertoires in cytomegalovirus infection. TCRdb re-called the reads with MiXCR, one entry per CDR3 protein. The sample records 250,000 or so distinct CDR3 sequences, around 9% being singletons. Sequenced material: PBMCs. These receptor sequences come from a human donor in good health (CMV status not recorded). Some clones in this sample may be carry-over from other donors' samples.

This clonotype was observed at least ten times. The gene calls are TRBV7-2 and TRBJ2-7; 12 bases line up with TRBD1. Trimming cost V 7 bases and J 4 bases; bases outside gene matches: 11. This CDR3 is 16 amino acids long. Germline V gives CDR1 SGHTA, CDR2 FQGNSA. The chain's CDR3 is CASTVGGTGGTYEQYF. CDR3 DNA: TGTGCCAGCACCGTAGGAGGGACAGGGGGCACGTACGAGCAGTACTTC.

This clonotype was observed many times. The rearrangement links TRBV6-5 to TRBJ2-3, with D unresolved. The CDR3 runs to 19 residues. V gave up 0 bases and J gave up 1 base, with 20 bases separating them. CDR1 and CDR2 (germline): MNHEY, SVGAGI. This CDR3 reads CASSYSTSARFQGTDTQYF. CDR3 coding DNA: TGTGCCAGCAGTTACTCAACGAGTGCACGCTTCCAAGGCACAGATACGCAGTATTTT.

This clonotype was counted ten times or more. The chain uses TRBV7-2 and TRBJ2-7; D is undetermined. V was shortened by 6 bases and J by 4 bases, with 10 bases between the two germline ends. The germline gives CDR1 SGHTA, CDR2 FQGNSA. The CDR3 length is 12 residues. This chain's CDR3 is CASSPDRYEQYF. The DNA for the CDR3 is TGTGCCAGCAGTCCGGACCGGTACGAGCAGTACTTC.

This clonotype was seen ten or more times. The rearrangement links TRBV5-1 to TRBJ1-1, with a weak D call TRBD1 (6 bases). This CDR3 spans 15 amino acids. Germline loops: CDR1 SGHRS, CDR2 YFSETQ. Trimming pared 4 bases from V and 3 bases from J, leaving 16 bases between. The CDR3 DNA reads TGCGCCAGCAGCAGCACAGGGTGGGAGTACACTGAAGCTTTCTTT. Translated: CASSSTGWEYTEAFF.

Of note for this clonotype: A much larger clone differs from this one at a single base, so this may be a read error. This chain links TRBV6-1 with TRBJ1-5; 8 bases align to TRBD1. With V trimmed by 5 bases and J by 0 bases, 12 bases remained unmatched. This CDR3 has 18 residues. Germline V gene lookup returns CDR1 MNHNS and CDR2 SASEGT. The CDR3 is CASSYDRGAPYSNQPQHF. The CDR3 region has the DNA TGTGCCAGCAGTTACGACAGGGGCGCGCCGTATAGCAATCAGCCCCAGCATTTT.

The chain couples TRBV12-3 or TRBV12-4 to TRBJ2-7, with TRBD2 identical over 12 bases. The CDR3 spans 15 residues. With 8 bases clipped from V and 0 bases from J, the junction kept 5 bases outside the gene matches. DNA for the CDR3: TGTGCCAGCCGGACTAGCGGGATTAGCTCCTACGAGCAGTACTTC. Encoded protein: CASRTSGISSYEQYF.

This clonotype has at least ten counts. The chain has TRBV7-2 and TRBJ2-7; 8 positions agree with TRBD1. CDR3 length equals 19 residues. Germline V lookup: CDR1 SGHTA, CDR2 FQGNSA. Germline trimming cut 1 base from V and 0 bases from J; bases unmatched to any gene: 14. The CDR3 sequence: CASSLVHIPGQVSSYEQYF. The CDR3 nucleotides are TGTGCCAGCAGCTTAGTCCATATCCCGGGACAGGTGAGCTCCTACGAGCAGTACTTC.

J is TRBJ2-1 and V is TRBV11-3, with D maybe TRBD2 (6 bases). There are 17 residues in the CDR3. Trimming left V 5 bases short and J 6 bases short, with 23 bases between. Looked up from germline, CDR1 is SGHNT and CDR2 is YENEEA. This CDR3 reads CASSGLARDFGRNEQFF. The CDR3 nucleotides read TGTGCCAGCAGCGGATTGGCCCGGGACTTTGGCCGCAATGAGCAGTTCTTC.

The chain is built from TRBV6-2 or TRBV6-3 and TRBJ1-2; TRBD1 agrees at 8 bases. The CDR3 runs 17 residues. CDR1 is MNHEY, CDR2 SVGEGT, per germline. After removal of 2 bases from V and 0 bases from J, the junction contained 8 bases not matched to a gene. CDR3 nucleotide sequence: TGTGCCAGCAGTTACCTCGGACAGGGCCCTGCTAACTATGGCTACACCTTC. It yields the protein CASSYLGQGPANYGYTF.

In this sample, this clonotype turned up many times. This chain joins TRBV28 and TRBJ2-5, with 9 bases identical to TRBD1. Germline CDR1 MDHEN, CDR2 SYDVKM. CDR3 length: 14 residues. The V gene end was trimmed by 5 bases and the J gene end by 2 bases; junction bases not matched to a gene: 3. This CDR3 is CASSVDRGQETQYF. The CDR3 nucleotides are TGTGCCAGCAGTGTTGACAGGGGGCAAGAGACCCAGTACTTC.

At least ten counts were recorded for this clonotype. J is TRBJ2-4 and V is TRBV7-2; D is possibly TRBD2 (6 bases). Germline V lookup: CDR1 SGHTA, CDR2 FQGNSA. Trimming stripped 4 bases from V and 9 bases from J, with 19 bases between. The CDR3 runs to 15 residues. CDR3 nucleotide sequence: TGTGCCAGCAGCTCGGGACCAGAGGGACTTCCCATTCAGTACTTC. Translating it yields CASSSGPEGLPIQYF.

In this sample, this clonotype turned up many times. The V gene is TRBV7-6, the J gene TRBJ1-4; 9 positions match TRBD1. In germline, CDR1 is SGHVS, CDR2 FNYEAQ. The length of the CDR3 is 15 residues. V was pared by 6 bases and J by 7 bases, with 9 bases of the junction left unmatched. The CDR3 DNA follows: TGTGCCAGCAGAGAAACAGGGGGCTCGACTGAAAAACTGTTTTTT. Amino acids: CASRETGGSTEKLFF.

This clonotype came up many times. The chain joins TRBV11-1 to TRBJ1-6; TRBD1 agrees at 7 bases. Germline V CDR1 and CDR2: SGHAT, FQDESV (reference sequence). V gave up 5 bases and J gave up 9 bases; unmatched junction bases: 4. This CDR3 has 13 amino acids. CDR3 residues: CASSNDRVSPLHF. In DNA, the CDR3 is TGTGCCAGCAGCAACGACAGGGTTTCACCCCTCCACTTT.

The gene calls are TRBV7-9 and TRBJ2-7, with 9 bases aligning to TRBD1. Germline V gene data show CDR1 as SEHNR and CDR2 as FQNEAQ (reference sequence). This CDR3 spans 15 amino acids. J was trimmed by 3 bases and V by 1 base; bases with no gene match: 4. CDR3 sequence reads: CASSLGTGVRYEQYF. In nucleotides, the CDR3 is TGTGCCAGCAGCTTAGGGACAGGGGTCCGCTACGAGCAGTACTTC. Complete variable domain (other parts from reference TRBV7-9 and TRBJ2-7): DTGVSQNPRHKITKRGQNVTFRCDPISEHNRLYWYRQTLGQGPEFLTYFQNEAQLEKSRLLSDRFSAERPKGSFSTLEIQRTEQGDSAMYLCASSLGTGVRYEQYFGPGTRLTVT.

CDR3 residues: CASTPVGAGFDYGYTF. CDR3 in DNA: TGTGCCAGCACGCCGGTCGGGGCGGGGTTCGACTATGGCTACACCTTC. The chain combines TRBV5-6 with TRBJ1-2, with TRBD1 as a possible D gene (5 bases). With 6 bases removed from V and 3 bases from J, the gap between germline ends came to 21 bases. The CDR3 loop spans 16 amino acids. In germline, CDR1 is SGHDT, CDR2 YYEEEE.

This clonotype has more than one count but fewer than ten. One end of the junction is discordant with germline, which a read error may explain. The rearrangement links TRBV29-1 to TRBJ2-1, with 14 bases lining up with TRBD2. The CDR3 contains 16 residues. Germline CDR1 SQVTM, CDR2 ANQGSEA. This CDR3 is CSVEGLAGGGYNEQFF. The CDR3 nucleotides read TGCAGCGTCGAAGGACTAGCGGGGGGAGGGTACAATGAGCAGTTCTTC.

There are many counts of this clonotype. The chain links TRBV20-1 to TRBJ2-5; TRBD2 aligns across 9 bases. V was pared by 6 bases and J by 2 bases, with 10 bases of the junction left unmatched. Germline V CDR1 and CDR2: DFQATT, SNEGSKA (reference sequence). The CDR3 is 15 amino acids. CDR3 protein: CSAPRMRGGQETQYF. The CDR3 coding sequence is TGCAGTGCCCCCAGAATGCGGGGGGGGCAAGAGACCCAGTACTTC.

The genes are TRBV7-3 and TRBJ2-2, with a weak D call TRBD2 (6 bases). The CDR3 runs to 16 residues. The ends were cut back, 5 bases at V and 1 base at J, with 14 bases in the middle. Germline CDR1 is SGHTA and CDR2 is FQGTGA. CDR3 region: CASSPGLARNTGELFF. Written as DNA, the CDR3 is TGTGCCAGCAGCCCCGGGCTAGCGAGGAACACCGGGGAGCTGTTTTTT.

This clonotype appeared a few times. This chain links TRBV14 with TRBJ2-1, with TRBD2 matching 15 bases. There are 17 residues in the CDR3. CDR1 and CDR2 from the germline V gene are SGHDN and FVKESK. Germline trimming cut 3 bases from V and 5 bases from J; bases unmatched to any gene: 5. The CDR3 region has the DNA TGTGCCAGCAGCCACGGACTAGCGGGAGGGCCAAACAATGAGCAGTTCTTC. Protein product: CASSHGLAGGPNNEQFF.

The V and J genes are TRBV5-1 and TRBJ2-6; D not certain. Trimming took 1 base from V and 0 from J, leaving 5 bases between them. Germline values: CDR1 SGHRS, CDR2 YFSETQ. The length of the CDR3 is 15 residues. As DNA, the CDR3 is TGCGCCAGCAGCTTGACAGTCTCTGGGGCCAACGTCCTGACTTTC. Amino acids: CASSLTVSGANVLTF.

The V gene is TRBV2, the J gene TRBJ1-5; 8 bases align to TRBD1. Per germline, CDR1 SNHLY and CDR2 FYNNEI. The CDR3 contains 18 residues. The trim removed 0 bases at V and 1 base at J, leaving 8 bases unmatched. The CDR3: CASSEALRGQASNQPQHF. CDR3 nucleotide sequence: TGTGCCAGCAGTGAAGCGCTTCGGGGACAGGCGAGCAATCAGCCCCAGCATTTT.

This clonotype was picked up many times. This sequence joins TRBV7-2 and TRBJ1-1; D is unclear. V gave up 7 bases and J gave up 2 bases, with 14 bases separating them. This CDR3 is 14 amino acids long. Germline CDR1 and CDR2: SGHTA and FQGNSA. This chain's CDR3 is CASTPRTFNTEAFF. CDR3 in DNA: TGTGCCAGCACTCCTAGGACGTTTAACACTGAAGCTTTCTTT. Full variable domain (missing parts from reference TRBV7-2 and TRBJ1-1): GAGVSQSPSNKVTEKGKDVELRCDPISGHTALYWYRQSLGQGLEFLIYFQGNSAPDKSGLPSDRFSAERTGGSVSTLTIQRTQQEDSAVYLCASTPRTFNTEAFFGQGTRLTVV.

This clonotype was observed many times. The chain is built from TRBV10-2 and TRBJ1-1; TRBD1 matches 7 bases. This CDR3 region has 14 residues. V was pared by 3 bases and J by 5 bases, with 6 bases of the junction left unmatched. Germline CDR1 and CDR2: WSHSY and SAAADI. The CDR3: CASSERQGRTEAFF. CDR3 DNA sequence: TGCGCCAGCAGTGAAAGACAGGGCCGGACTGAAGCTTTCTTT.

This clonotype was observed many times. The rearrangement uses TRBV11-3 and TRBJ1-5; D gene ambiguous. With 0 bases removed from V and 7 bases from J, the gap between germline ends came to 10 bases. CDR3 size: 14 residues. Germline assignment: CDR1 SGHNT and CDR2 YENEEA. CDR3 protein: CASSLERRGQPQHF. In nucleotides, the CDR3 is TGTGCCAGCAGCTTAGAAAGGCGAGGCCAGCCCCAGCATTTT.

This clonotype was observed many times. The rearrangement uses TRBV7-2 and TRBJ1-6; TRBD1 agrees at 9 bases. The CDR3 is made up of 14 amino acids. V trimming: 5 bases; J trimming: 9 bases; junction bases outside the gene matches: 5. CDR1 and CDR2 (germline): SGHTA, FQGNSA. The CDR3 bases are TGTGCCAGCAGCCCAGACAGGGGGATTTCACCCCTCCACTTT. Its translation: CASSPDRGISPLHF.

This rearrangement joins TRBV27 to TRBJ2-1; TRBD2 aligns across 8 bases. The germline gives CDR1 MNHEY, CDR2 SMNVEV (reference sequence). The CDR3 is made up of 14 amino acids. Trimming cost V 3 bases and J 8 bases; bases outside gene matches: 6. CDR3 sequence: CASSLGGLVDEQFF. The CDR3, as DNA: TGTGCCAGCAGTTTGGGGGGACTAGTAGATGAGCAGTTCTTC.

This clonotype has a handful of counts. This sequence joins TRBV6-6 and TRBJ1-1, with D uncertain. The V gene lost 5 bases and the J gene lost 2 bases, with 9 bases spanning the gap. This CDR3 spans 13 amino acids. From germline, CDR1 is MNHNY and CDR2 SVGAGI (reference sequence). DNA of the CDR3: TGTGCCAGCAGTCCCCAGACTAACACTGAAGCTTTCTTT. Protein: CASSPQTNTEAFF.

Many counts were recorded for this clonotype. J is TRBJ1-6 and V is TRBV7-2; D possibly corresponds to TRBD1 (6 bases). The CDR3 extends over 16 amino acids. The germline gives CDR1 SGHTA, CDR2 FQGNSA. The V end was cut by 1 base, the J end by 6 bases, with 13 bases between. DNA for the CDR3: TGTGCCAGCAGCTTAGATGGCAGGGGATCTAATTCACCCCTCCACTTT. Protein product: CASSLDGRGSNSPLHF. Full variable domain (missing parts from reference TRBV7-2 and TRBJ1-6): GAGVSQSPSNKVTEKGKDVELRCDPISGHTALYWYRQSLGQGLEFLIYFQGNSAPDKSGLPSDRFSAERTGGSVSTLTIQRTQQEDSAVYLCASSLDGRGSNSPLHFGNGTRLTVT.

This clonotype was seen at least ten times. V is TRBV20-1 and J is TRBJ1-6; D ambiguous. The CDR3 is 17 residues long. Germline lookup yields CDR1 DFQATT and CDR2 SNEGSKA (reference sequence). Trimming took 5 bases from V and 0 from J, leaving 17 bases between them. CDR3 bases: TGCAGTGCTCCCCCTAACGTTCCGGGCTCCTATAATTCACCCCTCCACTTT. Its translation: CSAPPNVPGSYNSPLHF.

This clonotype showed up many times. The CDR3 DNA reads TGTGCCAGCATCCGGAGGGCTAGCGGAACCCAAGAGACCCAGTACTTC. This sequence encodes CASIRRASGTQETQYF. The rearrangement joins TRBV7-2 to TRBJ2-5, with 7 positions matching TRBD2. The junction had 12 bases not matched to a gene; V was cut back by 7 bases and J by 1 base. CDR1 and CDR2 from the germline V gene are SGHTA and FQGNSA. The CDR3 totals 16 residues.